These 27 T cell receptor beta chains share one sample of origin, sequenced in a study of shared clonotypes between healthy human individuals. TCRdb's table, derived via immunoSEQ multiplex PCR, lists solely in-frame clones and lacks some. The sample lists about 690,000 clones; about 90% were seen once. Sequencing used memory CD8+ T cells from PBMCs. Documented subset: CD45RO+ cells pooled with CCR7-negative TemRA cells. The origin of the receptors is a man between 18 and 35 years old in good health. Some clones in this sample may be carry-over from other donors' samples.

The chain couples TRBV9 to TRBJ2-1, with unresolved D. The CDR3 consists of 16 residues. V was cut by 4 bases and J by 0 bases, with 14 bases left in between. Germline-derived CDR1 and CDR2 are SGDLS and YYNGEE. The CDR3 is CASSSLFGSSYNEQFF. The CDR3 region has the DNA TGTGCCAGCAGCTCCCTTTTCGGCAGCTCCTACAATGAGCAGTTCTTC.

The J gene is TRBJ2-1, the V gene TRBV27, with 7 bases matching TRBD2. The CDR3 runs to 15 residues. From germline, CDR1 is MNHEY and CDR2 SMNVEV (reference sequence). After removal of 8 bases from V and 1 base from J, the junction contained 8 bases not matched to a gene. This CDR3 is CASAPGLRSYNEQFF. The CDR3 bases are TGTGCCAGCGCGCCGGGACTACGGTCCTACAATGAGCAGTTCTTC.

The chain has TRBV5-4 and TRBJ1-2; TRBD1 matches 9 bases. This CDR3 has 19 amino acids. Germline CDR1 is SGHNT and CDR2 is YYREEE (reference sequence). The J segment lost 5 bases and the V segment lost 4 bases, leaving 21 bases of the junction unmatched. The CDR3, as DNA: TGTGCCAGCAGCGGAGGCCGTGCGATACAGGGGGCGACGGGATATGGCTACACCTTC. Translated: CASSGGRAIQGATGYGYTF.

V usage is TRBV7-2 and J usage is TRBJ2-7; tentative D call: TRBD1 (6 bases). Germline-derived CDR1 and CDR2 are SGHTA and FQGNSA. This CDR3 has 17 amino acids. The V gene lost 1 base and the J gene lost 2 bases, with 18 bases spanning the gap. CDR3 in DNA: TGTGCCAGCAGCTTAGAGATCTGGCAGGGGAAGGCCTACGAGCAGTACTTC. Translating it yields CASSLEIWQGKAYEQYF.

V and J are TRBV28 and TRBJ2-1; D is unclear. Germline V gene lookup returns CDR1 MDHEN and CDR2 SYDVKM. Trimming took 6 bases from V and 2 from J, leaving 11 bases between them. This CDR3 is 14 amino acids long. The CDR3 spells CASRIPPAYNEQFF. The CDR3 bases are TGTGCCAGCAGGATACCGCCTGCCTACAATGAGCAGTTCTTC.

This clone came up once. V and J are TRBV30 and TRBJ2-1, with 10 bases aligning to TRBD2. Germline CDR1 is GTSNPN and CDR2 is SVGIG (reference sequence). Trimming at V came to 3 bases and at J to 6 bases, leaving 11 bases not matched to a gene. This CDR3 is built from 16 residues. Written as DNA, the CDR3 is TGTGCCTGGAGCCAAACCAGCGGGAGGGCCCCCAATGAGCAGTTCTTC. Its translation: CAWSQTSGRAPNEQFF.

J is TRBJ2-1 and V is TRBV7-9; no definite D call. Germline CDR1 is SEHNR and CDR2 is FQNEAQ (reference sequence). V was pared by 5 bases and J by 11 bases, with 13 bases between. The CDR3 sequence is 12 residues long. This CDR3 reads CASSAPPRKQFF. CDR3 coding DNA: TGTGCCAGCAGCGCCCCACCTAGAAAGCAGTTCTTC.

The chain couples TRBV10-2 to TRBJ2-5; D not resolved. Trimming took 8 bases from V and 1 from J, leaving 8 bases between them. From germline, CDR1 is WSHSY and CDR2 SAAADI. This CDR3 has 12 residues. CDR3 bases: TGCGCCAGCCTCGAGGCCCAAGAGACCCAGTACTTC. It codes for CASLEAQETQYF.

The rearrangement links TRBV7-2 to TRBJ2-1, with D possibly being TRBD1 or TRBD2 (6 bases each). From germline, CDR1 is SGHTA and CDR2 FQGNSA. CDR3 length equals 16 residues. V was clipped by 5 bases and J by 3 bases, with 17 bases between them. The CDR3 DNA is TGTGCCAGCAGCCGCACCGGCGGGACACACTACAATGAGCAGTTCTTC. Encoded protein: CASSRTGGTHYNEQFF.

This chain connects TRBV5-1 to TRBJ2-7; TRBD1 is a possible D gene (6 bases). V shed 2 bases and J shed 2 bases, with 11 bases lying between them. The CDR3 loop spans 14 amino acids. Per germline, CDR1 SGHRS and CDR2 YFSETQ. CDR3 amino acids: CASSFRGIAYEQYF. CDR3 sequence (DNA): TGCGCCAGCAGCTTCAGGGGTATTGCCTACGAGCAGTACTTC.

In DNA, the CDR3 is TGTGCCAGCAGTTTCATGTCTAGCGGGAGGGGGGGCTACGAGCAGTACTTC. Protein product: CASSFMSSGRGGYEQYF. This rearrangement joins TRBV28 to TRBJ2-7, with 12 nucleotides matching TRBD2. CDR1 and CDR2 (germline): MDHEN, SYDVKM. The ends lost 3 bases at V and 3 bases at J; junction bases unmatched: 9. The CDR3 length is 17 residues.

This chain connects TRBV19 to TRBJ1-1; tentatively, D is TRBD1 (5 bases). Trimming removed 9 bases at V and 2 bases at J, with 13 bases between. The CDR3 covers 13 residues. Per the germline V gene, CDR1 is LNHDA and CDR2 is SQIVND (reference sequence). This CDR3 is CASQRDSNTEAFF. The CDR3 DNA follows: TGTGCCAGCCAGAGGGACTCCAACACTGAAGCTTTCTTT.

The chain recombines TRBV27 with TRBJ2-1, with D possibly matching TRBD2 (6 bases). The germline V gene encodes CDR1 MNHEY and CDR2 SMNVEV (reference sequence). Trimming shortened V by 7 bases and J by 4 bases, and 14 bases separated the two germline ends. The CDR3 is made up of 14 amino acids. This CDR3 is CASKKGGGYNEQFF. DNA for the CDR3: TGTGCCAGCAAAAAGGGAGGCGGATACAATGAGCAGTTCTTC.

The chain is built from TRBV27 and TRBJ2-7; D is undetermined. With 7 bases removed from V and 5 bases from J, the gap between germline ends came to 15 bases. This CDR3 contains 13 residues. Germline CDR1 is MNHEY and CDR2 is SMNVEV (reference sequence). The CDR3 DNA reads TGTGCCAGCACATCAGTAGACTTCAACGAGCAGTACTTC. Encoded protein: CASTSVDFNEQYF.

V usage is TRBV4-3 and J usage is TRBJ2-7; D perhaps matches TRBD2 (5 bases). Germline V gives CDR1 LGHNA, CDR2 YSLEER. V lost 0 bases to trimming and J lost 0 bases, with 15 bases between them. This CDR3 spans 17 amino acids. CDR3 sequence (DNA): TGCGCCAGCAGCCAAGACAGTCGCCCAGGAGGCTCCTACGAGCAGTACTTC. It specifies CASSQDSRPGGSYEQYF.

The V call is TRBV14, the J call TRBJ2-1; a weak D match, TRBD2 (5 bases). In germline, CDR1 is SGHDN, CDR2 FVKESK. V was clipped by 0 bases and J by 0 bases, with 15 bases between them. The CDR3 runs 18 residues. The CDR3 DNA reads as TGTGCCAGCAGCCAAGATCCGGGGTGGCAGAGCTCCTACAATGAGCAGTTCTTC. Encoded protein: CASSQDPGWQSSYNEQFF.

The chain has TRBV7-9 and TRBJ2-5; unclear D gene. The CDR3 contains 14 residues. The V end lost 2 bases, the J end lost 0 bases, and 7 bases lay between the germline ends. CDR1 and CDR2 (germline): SEHNR, FQNEAQ (reference sequence). CDR3 sequence reads: CASSLRLDQETQYF. The CDR3 coding sequence is TGTGCCAGCAGCTTACGGTTAGACCAAGAGACCCAGTACTTC.

This chain joins TRBV6-6 and TRBJ1-6, with unresolved D. The CDR3 has 13 amino acids. The germline gives CDR1 MNHNY, CDR2 SVGAGI (reference sequence). Trimming pared 7 bases from V and 7 bases from J, leaving 11 bases between. CDR3 in DNA: TGTGCCAGCAAGGACCTCCTGAATTCACCCCTCCACTTT. As protein: CASKDLLNSPLHF.

V usage is TRBV9 and J usage is TRBJ2-7; D gene unclear. Trimming took 0 bases from V and 2 from J, leaving 12 bases between them. Germline CDR1 SGDLS, CDR2 YYNGEE. The CDR3 has 15 amino acids. CDR3 nucleotide sequence: TGTGCCAGCAGCGTAGCTCCGGTCGACACCTACGAGCAGTACTTC. This sequence encodes CASSVAPVDTYEQYF.

The V gene is TRBV4-2, the J gene TRBJ2-3; 11 bases map to TRBD2. This CDR3 is built from 19 residues. The trim removed 4 bases at V and 6 bases at J, leaving 18 bases unmatched. CDR1 and CDR2 from the germline V gene are LGHNA and YNFKEQ. The CDR3 sequence is CASSPGMGLSTSGADTQYF. The CDR3 region has the DNA TGTGCCAGCAGCCCCGGGATGGGACTGTCGACTAGCGGGGCCGATACGCAGTATTTT.

V and J are TRBV4-1 and TRBJ2-1; TRBD2 agrees at 10 bases. The J segment lost 4 bases and the V segment lost 6 bases, leaving 6 bases of the junction unmatched. The length of the CDR3 is 15 residues. CDR1 is MGHRA, CDR2 YSYEKL, per germline. DNA of the CDR3: TGCGCCAGCAGTCTACTAGCGGGACCGTACAATGAGCAGTTCTTC. It encodes CASSLLAGPYNEQFF.

This clone was seen a handful of times. This chain joins TRBV4-1 and TRBJ2-2; 7 positions agree with TRBD1. CDR3 size: 17 residues. The V and J ends lost 1 base and 4 bases, in that order; junction bases with no gene match: 9. Germline V gene lookup returns CDR1 MGHRA and CDR2 YSYEKL. In DNA form, the CDR3 reads TGCGCCAGCAGCCAAGCCATGAGGGACAGATCCACCGGGGAGCTGTTTTTT. It translates to CASSQAMRDRSTGELFF.

J is TRBJ2-2 and V is TRBV5-1; TRBD2 aligns across 7 bases. This CDR3 is 17 amino acids long. Germline trimming cut 0 bases from V and 6 bases from J; bases unmatched to any gene: 11. CDR1 and CDR2 (germline): SGHRS, YFSETQ. CDR3 nucleotides: TGCGCCAGCAGCTTGGACCCGGCGGGGGTAGGATCCGGGGAGCTGTTTTTT. Translated: CASSLDPAGVGSGELFF.

The genes are TRBV7-6 and TRBJ1-1, with unresolved D. CDR3 length equals 15 residues. CDR1 SGHVS and CDR2 FNYEAQ come from the germline V gene. V lost 0 bases and J lost 0, with 8 bases in between. The CDR3: CASSLAPGLNTEAFF. CDR3 sequence (DNA): TGTGCCAGCAGCTTAGCCCCCGGGCTGAACACTGAAGCTTTCTTT. The full variable domain, completed using reference TRBV7-6 and TRBJ1-1, is GAGVSQSPRYKVTKRGQDVALRCDPISGHVSLYWYRQALGQGPEFLTYFNYEAQQDKSGLPNDRFSAERPEGSISTLTIQRTEQRDSAMYRCASSLAPGLNTEAFFGQGTRLTVV.

This sequence joins TRBV29-1 and TRBJ2-7; tentatively, D is TRBD1 or TRBD2 (6 bases each). The V gene lost 7 bases and the J gene lost 6 bases, with 13 bases spanning the gap. The CDR3 runs to 11 residues. Germline V gives CDR1 SQVTM, CDR2 ANQGSEA. The DNA of the CDR3 is TGCAGCGCGGCGGAGGGGGGCGAGCAGTACTTC. Translating it yields CSAAEGGEQYF.

This chain links TRBV28 with TRBJ2-7, with D possibly being TRBD2 (6 bases). V lost 8 bases and J lost 7, with 18 bases in between. This CDR3 has 13 residues. Looked up from germline, CDR1 is MDHEN and CDR2 is SYDVKM. CDR3 nucleotide sequence: TGTGCCAGCCTTGAACGGGGAGGCGGGGAGCAGTACTTC. It is translated as CASLERGGGEQYF.

The chain joins TRBV19 to TRBJ1-5; D unresolved. The CDR3 loop spans 16 amino acids. The germline V gene encodes CDR1 LNHDA and CDR2 SQIVND (reference sequence). V lost 5 bases to trimming and J lost 7 bases, with 21 bases between them. The CDR3 sequence is CASSPPTQWDPQPQHF. CDR3 nucleotide sequence: TGTGCCAGTAGTCCCCCGACTCAATGGGATCCCCAGCCCCAGCATTTT.